These T cell receptor beta chains were read from a single sample in a study of early T cells in non-severe SARS-CoV-2 infection. TCRdb itself ran the 5' RACE reads through MiXCR, one entry per CDR3 protein. In the table there are 40,000 to 55,000 distinct CDR3 sequences, around a quarter of which are singletons. The sample consisted of whole blood, taken at baseline. Receptor source: an adult who was a healthcare worker with PCR-confirmed SARS-CoV-2 infection or an uninfected control (not recorded which). Each CDR3 is given with its conserved first and last residue. A D gene is named only where the DNA matches it firmly. A clone size is listed for some rows: how often the clone was seen (once, few, many), or a class if it is expanded.

V	D	size	J	DNA	CDR3
TRBV7-8	.	.	TRBJ2-7	TGTGCCAGCAGCCAGGGACGGGCCTACGAGCAGTACTTC	CASSQGRAYEQYF
TRBV7-6	.	many	TRBJ1-1	TGTGCCAGCAGCTCCCCGGGCTCGAACACTGAAGCTTTCTTT	CASSSPGSNTEAFF
TRBV19	.	.	TRBJ2-7	TGTGCCAGTAGTCCTGACCGGCGGGGTTACGAGCAGTACTTC	CASSPDRRGYEQYF
TRBV5-6	.	many	TRBJ1-2	TGTGCCAGCAGCTTCGAGCAGGTTCGAGGCTACACCTTC	CASSFEQVRGYTF
TRBV12-3/TRBV12-4	.	few	TRBJ1-3	TGTGCCAGCAGTCTCGACGGGGGCGCGGAAAACACCATATATTTT	CASSLDGGAENTIYF
TRBV6-5	.	many	TRBJ1-6	TGTGCCAGCGGACGTAATAATTCACCCCTCCACTTT	CASGRNNSPLHF
TRBV6-6	.	few	TRBJ2-3	TGTGCCAGCAGTTACGGGCAGACCGATACGCAGTATTTT	CASSYGQTDTQYF
TRBV6-5	.	.	TRBJ1-5	TGTGCCAACAGTAAAGACAGAACCAATCAGCCCCAGCATTTT	CANSKDRTNQPQHF
TRBV20-1	TRBD1	few	TRBJ1-2	TGCAGTGCTAGAGACGGGACAGTTAACTATGGCTACACCTTC	CSARDGTVNYGYTF
TRBV6-2/TRBV6-3	.	few	TRBJ2-5	TGTGCCAGCAGTTACTTTAGGATGGAGACCCAGTACTTC	CASSYFRMETQYF
TRBV21-1	.	few	TRBJ2-3	TGTGCCAGCAGCAACAAGACTAGCGGGTGCGAAGATACGCAGTATTTT	CASSNKTSGCEDTQYF
TRBV3-1	.	.	TRBJ1-6	TGTGCCAGCAGCCAGGGCGGGGCCCCGACGCGACCCCTCCACTTT	CASSQGGAPTRPLHF
TRBV29-1	TRBD1	few	TRBJ1-1	TGCAGCGTGGACCGGGACAGGGACTCCACTGAAGCTTTCTTT	CSVDRDRDSTEAFF
TRBV4-3	.	few	TRBJ1-1	TGCGCCAGCCGCACCGGGGGTAACCCTGAAGCTTTCTTT	CASRTGGNPEAFF
TRBV13	.	.	TRBJ2-1	TGTGCCAGCAGCTTAGGATCGGGGTTGAATGAGCAGTTCTTC	CASSLGSGLNEQFF
TRBV7-8	.	.	TRBJ2-7	TGTGCCAGCAGCTCAGCCCCTGTCGGCTACGAGCAGTACTTC	CASSSAPVGYEQYF
TRBV20-1	TRBD2	.	TRBJ2-5	TGCAGTGCTACCGGGGATAGCGGGGGGGCTTTCGAGGAGACCCAGTACTTC	CSATGDSGGAFEETQYF
TRBV4-1	.	.	TRBJ2-7	TGCGCCAGCAGCCAAGCGGAGTTCTACGAGCAGTACTTC	CASSQAEFYEQYF
TRBV4-1	.	few	TRBJ2-7	TGCGCCAGCAGCCGAGACGTGAGAGGGGGAGAGCAGTACTTC	CASSRDVRGGEQYF
TRBV10-3	.	few	TRBJ2-7	TGTGCCATCAGTGAGTCGATAGACCCCTACGAGCAGTACTTC	CAISESIDPYEQYF
TRBV9	.	.	TRBJ2-2	TGTGCCAGCAGCGTAATGACAGCAACCGGGGAGCTGTTTTTT	CASSVMTATGELFF
TRBV5-6	.	few	TRBJ2-7	TGTGCCAGCAGCTTTGGGACATCCGTGGGTGAGCAGTACTTC	CASSFGTSVGEQYF
TRBV24-1	TRBD1	.	TRBJ2-5	TGTGCCACCAGTGCAGGGGGCGGGGAGACCCAGTACTTC	CATSAGGGETQYF
TRBV5-4	TRBD2	few	TRBJ2-1	TGTGCCAGCAGCCCTGGGGGGGGTACCTACAATGAGCAGTTCTTC	CASSPGGGTYNEQFF
TRBV6-2/TRBV6-3	TRBD1	few	TRBJ2-6	TGTGCCAGCAGTGCACCTGGACAGGGGACGTTTCGTGGGGCCAACGTCCTGACTTTC	CASSAPGQGTFRGANVLTF
TRBV5-6	.	few	TRBJ1-4	TGTGCCAGCAGCTTCGATCCTGAAAAACTGTTTTTT	CASSFDPEKLFF
TRBV29-1	.	.	TRBJ1-1	TGCAGCGCCTACAGGAACACTGAAGCTTTCTTT	CSAYRNTEAFF
TRBV12-5	TRBD1	.	TRBJ1-2	TGTGCTAGTGGATCCGATTTAAACCGGGACAGGGAAGATTCTGGCTACACCTTC	CASGSDLNRDREDSGYTF